Presented here are 13 T cell receptor beta chains from one specimen sequenced in a study of immune evolution from preneoplasia to lung adenocarcinoma. Assay: immunoSEQ multiplex PCR; the TCRdb copy retains only in-frame clones and omits some. The repertoire consists of 7,500 to 9,500 clones, with about 78% occurring once and the leading ten covering just over 9%. Sequencing used FFPE minimally invasive lung adenocarcinoma tissue. These receptor sequences come from a donor at least 70 years old with lung adenocarcinoma.

There are a few counts of this clone. This chain uses TRBV29-1 with TRBJ1-2; TRBD1 is a possible D gene (6 bases). In germline, CDR1 is SQVTM, CDR2 ANQGSEA. The V end was cut by 6 bases, the J end by 8 bases, with 16 bases between. The CDR3 has 12 amino acids. This chain's CDR3 is CSVAQGEWGYTF. The CDR3 bases are TGCAGCGTCGCACAGGGAGAGTGGGGCTACACCTTC. The full variable domain, completed using reference TRBV29-1 and TRBJ1-2, is SAVISQKPSRDICQRGTSLTIQCQVDSQVTMMFWYRQQPGQSLTLIATANQGSEATYESGFVIDKFPISRPNLTFSTLTVSNMSPEDSSIYLCSVAQGEWGYTFGSGTRLTVV.

The chain uses TRBV28 and TRBJ1-5; D uncertain. Trimming removed 1 base from V and 6 bases from J, with 7 bases in between. From germline, CDR1 is MDHEN and CDR2 SYDVKM. The CDR3 consists of 13 residues. The CDR3 DNA follows: TGTGCCAGCAGTTTATCCCCGGGTCAGCCCCAGCATTTT. It encodes CASSLSPGQPQHF. Together with reference TRBV28 and TRBJ1-5, the CDR3 gives the full variable domain: DVKVTQSSRYLVKRTGEKVFLECVQDMDHENMFWYRQDPGLGLRLIYFSYDVKMKEKGDIPEGYSVSREKKERFSLILESASTNQTSMYLCASSLSPGQPQHFGDGTRLSIL.

The CDR3 reads CASSPQGRGNEQFF. DNA of the CDR3: TGTGCCAGCAGCCCCCAAGGTCGGGGTAATGAGCAGTTCTTC. The V and J genes are TRBV5-6 and TRBJ2-1, with a tentative D call TRBD2 (5 bases). The V end lost 4 bases, the J end lost 7 bases, and 15 bases lay between the germline ends. The CDR3 is 14 residues long. Germline V gene data show CDR1 as SGHDT and CDR2 as YYEEEE.

The chain carries TRBV5-1 and TRBJ2-2; no clear D gene. V was clipped by 0 bases and J by 0 bases, with 6 bases between them. This CDR3 is built from 15 residues. The germline gives CDR1 SGHRS, CDR2 YFSETQ. The CDR3 spells CASSLDRTNTGELFF. The CDR3 DNA reads TGCGCCAGCAGCTTGGATAGGACGAACACCGGGGAGCTGTTTTTT.

The gene calls are TRBV28 and TRBJ2-1; 10 positions match TRBD2. With 5 bases clipped from V and 8 bases from J, the junction kept 9 bases outside the gene matches. From germline, CDR1 is MDHEN and CDR2 SYDVKM. The CDR3 has 15 amino acids. The CDR3, as DNA: TGTGCCAGCAGTCTGACTAGCGGGCAACGCCATGAGCAGTTCTTC. Translating gives CASSLTSGQRHEQFF.

V usage is TRBV11-2 and J usage is TRBJ1-1, with a tentative D call TRBD1 (5 bases). V gave up 5 bases and J gave up 5 bases, with 18 bases separating them. CDR1 is SGHAT and CDR2 is FQNNGV in the germline V gene. This CDR3 contains 15 residues. CDR3 DNA: TGTGCCAGCAGCCTCTCCGGTGCAAGGGGAACTGAAGCTTTCTTT. Its translation: CASSLSGARGTEAFF.

The chain combines TRBV6-5 with TRBJ2-7; D may be TRBD1 or TRBD2 (5 bases each). The CDR3 is 14 amino acids. Germline CDR1 and CDR2: MNHEY and SVGAGI. The V and J ends lost 0 bases and 7 bases respectively, with 13 bases between them. CDR3 bases: TGTGCCAGCAGTTACTCTGGGGGAGAGCGGGAGCAGTACTTC. This encodes CASSYSGGEREQYF.

The chain couples TRBV5-1 to TRBJ2-1, with TRBD2 identical over 8 bases. Germline V gives CDR1 SGHRS, CDR2 YFSETQ. The CDR3 sequence is 14 residues long. With 4 bases clipped from V and 10 bases from J, the junction kept 10 bases outside the gene matches. Written as DNA, the CDR3 is TGCGCCAGCAGCCCCACTAGCGGCTTAGGCGAGCAGTTCTTC. It translates to CASSPTSGLGEQFF.

J is TRBJ2-7 and V is TRBV7-9; D possibly corresponds to TRBD1 (6 bases). Trimming removed 1 base at V and 5 bases at J, with 12 bases between. Per germline, CDR1 SEHNR and CDR2 FQNEAQ (reference sequence). This CDR3 is 14 amino acids long. This CDR3 reads CASSLGRTANEQYF. CDR3 DNA sequence: TGTGCCAGCAGCTTAGGCCGGACAGCCAACGAGCAGTACTTC. Full variable domain (outside the CDR3, taken from reference TRBV7-9 and TRBJ2-7): DTGVSQNPRHKITKRGQNVTFRCDPISEHNRLYWYRQTLGQGPEFLTYFQNEAQLEKSRLLSDRFSAERPKGSFSTLEIQRTEQGDSAMYLCASSLGRTANEQYFGPGTRLTVT.

The chain carries TRBV29-1 and TRBJ1-2; the match to TRBD1 covers 12 bases. The V segment lost 3 bases and the J segment 9 bases; nucleotides outside the gene matches: 8. This CDR3 contains 14 residues. Germline lookup yields CDR1 SQVTM and CDR2 ANQGSEA. In DNA, the CDR3 is TGCAGCGTTGAGTCCGGGACAGGGGGCTCTAGCTACACCTTC. Translation gives CSVESGTGGSSYTF.

This clone was observed a handful of times. The V call is TRBV28, the J call TRBJ1-2; TRBD1 aligns across 10 bases. Germline V gene sequence: CDR1 MDHEN, CDR2 SYDVKM. Trimming took 6 bases from V and 6 from J; bases not matched to a gene: 7. The CDR3 length is 14 residues. Here the CDR3 reads CASRDRGQANGYTF. The CDR3 nucleotides are TGTGCCAGCAGAGACAGGGGGCAAGCGAATGGCTACACCTTC.

V usage is TRBV9 and J usage is TRBJ1-1; D ambiguous. CDR1 is SGDLS, CDR2 YYNGEE, per germline. V shed 3 bases and J shed 3 bases, with 15 bases lying between them. This CDR3 has 15 residues. CDR3 sequence reads: CASSAHSRGDTEAFF. In DNA form, the CDR3 reads TGTGCCAGCAGCGCCCATTCTCGGGGTGACACTGAAGCTTTCTTT.

The chain uses TRBV28 and TRBJ2-7, with 9 nucleotides matching TRBD2. This CDR3 spans 15 amino acids. V trimming: 8 bases; J trimming: 5 bases; junction bases outside the gene matches: 13. The germline V gene encodes CDR1 MDHEN and CDR2 SYDVKM. As DNA, the CDR3 is TGTGCCAGCCTAACCGCCGGGACTAGCTTCCACGAGCAGTACTTC. Translation gives CASLTAGTSFHEQYF.